This entry concerns a single T cell receptor beta chain. The antigen remains unidentified. One end of the junction does not line up with germline, which may come from a read error. RNA was extracted from bulk tissue without any cell sorting. Newly diagnosed lung cancer patients had thoracic surgery in China, August–late 2014, without prior chemotherapy. These data are taken from a study of tumor and adjacent non-tumor tissue in lung cancer. Study-level results: Top 100 clones took a larger repertoire share in normal lung.

Three rounds of nested PCR, following a modified ARM-PCR protocol, produced the TCRbeta library. TCRdb re-analysed the multiplex PCR reads in MiXCR, keeping a single row per CDR3 protein. The sample shows 90,000 or so distinct CDR3 sequences, around 57% of them seen only once. Material: lung tumor tissue. This TCR derives from a man between 65 and 85 years old with non-small cell lung cancer.

The CDR3 is CASSSAWPETLYF. In DNA form, the CDR3 reads TGTGCCAGCAGTTCGGCATGGCCAGAGACCCTGTACTTC. The gene calls are TRBV12-3 or TRBV12-4 and TRBJ2-5, with D unclear. This CDR3 has 13 residues.